The source of this TCR beta chain is a study of T-cell memory formation after mild COVID-19. Study-wide results and caveats: Cross-reactive memory appears to have joined, as suggested by some responding clones showing up in pre-infection memory. Later expanders leaned CD4+, whereas day 15 to 85 contracting clones were balanced CD4/CD8.

Only one count was recorded for this clonotype. The target antigen is unknown. Libraries for TCRalpha and TCRbeta carried sample barcodes and unique molecular identifiers via 5'RACE. TCRdb re-analysed the 5' RACE reads in MiXCR, keeping a single row per CDR3 protein. The data show approximately 410,000 distinct CDR3 sequences, more than 20% seen once. This TCR came from an adult woman who had mild COVID-19 (a few samples of this study predate the infection). Cell type and time point are not known. The sequencing input was PBMCs or a T cell subset sorted from them (not recorded which).

CDR3 bases: TGCAGTGCTCCCTGGTGGGCTACCGGACGCTTCTATGAGCAGTTCTTC. It specifies CSAPWWATGRFYEQFF. This rearrangement joins TRBV20-1 to TRBJ2-1, with D unclear. The CDR3 has 16 residues. CDR1 is DFQATT, CDR2 SNEGSKA, per germline (reference sequence). The V and J ends lost 5 bases and 8 bases respectively, with 25 bases between them.